This entry features one T cell receptor (beta chain) sequence. Its specificity is not known. The germline V gene has CDR1 SQVTM and CDR2 ANQGSEA. This CDR3 spans 13 amino acids. V was shortened by 2 bases and J by 3 bases, with 10 bases between the two germline ends. TCRdb redid the calling of the RT-PCR reads with MiXCR, one entry per CDR3 protein. The table has about half a million distinct CDR3 sequences, 10% to 11% seen once. The data were taken from a study of response to subunit inactivated influenza vaccine. Study-wide results and limits: Each seasonal influenza vaccination recruits few new T cells, the authors suggested.

V gene TRBV29-1 combines with J gene TRBJ2-5; tentatively, D is TRBD1 (5 bases). Here the sequenced sample was PBMCs from blood, taken 40 to 50 days after vaccination. This sequence originates from a man aged 45 to 65 who received an inactivated influenza vaccine. The CDR3 region has the DNA TGCAGCGTTGAATGGAACAGGAAAGAGACCCAGTACTTC. This encodes CSVEWNRKETQYF. Looking up the rest from reference TRBV29-1 and TRBJ2-5 gives the full variable domain: SAVISQKPSRDICQRGTSLTIQCQVDSQVTMMFWYRQQPGQSLTLIATANQGSEATYESGFVIDKFPISRPNLTFSTLTVSNMSPEDSSIYLCSVEWNRKETQYFGPGTRLLVL.